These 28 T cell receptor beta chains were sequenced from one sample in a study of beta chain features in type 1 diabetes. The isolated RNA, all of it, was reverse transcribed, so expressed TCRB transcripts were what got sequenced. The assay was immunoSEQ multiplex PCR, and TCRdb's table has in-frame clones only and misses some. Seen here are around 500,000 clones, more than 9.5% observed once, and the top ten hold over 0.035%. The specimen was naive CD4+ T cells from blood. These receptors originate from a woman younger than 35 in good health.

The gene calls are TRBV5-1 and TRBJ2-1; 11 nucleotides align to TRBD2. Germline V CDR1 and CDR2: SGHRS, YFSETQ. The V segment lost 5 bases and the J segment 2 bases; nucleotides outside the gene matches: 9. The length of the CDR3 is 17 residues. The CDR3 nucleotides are TGCGCCAGCAGAGGTCCCCTAGCGGGGGGAACCTACAATGAGCAGTTCTTC. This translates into CASRGPLAGGTYNEQFF.

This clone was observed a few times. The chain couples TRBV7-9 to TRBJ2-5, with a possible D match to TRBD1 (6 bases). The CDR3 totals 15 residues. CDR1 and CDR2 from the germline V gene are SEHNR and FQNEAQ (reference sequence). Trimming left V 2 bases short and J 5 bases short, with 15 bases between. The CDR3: CASSLSGTKGETQYF. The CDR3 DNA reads TGTGCCAGCAGCTTATCCGGGACAAAGGGGGAGACCCAGTACTTC.

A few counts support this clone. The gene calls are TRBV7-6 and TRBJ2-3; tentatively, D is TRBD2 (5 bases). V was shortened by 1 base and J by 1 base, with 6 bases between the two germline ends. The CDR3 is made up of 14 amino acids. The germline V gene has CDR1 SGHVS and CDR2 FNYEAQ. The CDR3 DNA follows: TGTGCCAGCAGCTTAGGAGGGCGCACAGATACGCAGTATTTT. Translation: CASSLGGRTDTQYF.

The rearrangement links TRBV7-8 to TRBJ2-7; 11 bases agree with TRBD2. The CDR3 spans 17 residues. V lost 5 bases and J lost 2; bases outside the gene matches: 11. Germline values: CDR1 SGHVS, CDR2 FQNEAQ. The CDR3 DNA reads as TGTGCCAGCAGCCCCGGGACTAGCGGAAGCCGAACCTACGAGCAGTACTTC. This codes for CASSPGTSGSRTYEQYF. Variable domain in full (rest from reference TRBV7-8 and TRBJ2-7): GAGVSQSPRYKVAKRGQDVALRCDPISGHVSLFWYQQALGQGPEFLTYFQNEAQLDKSGLPSDRFFAERPEGSVSTLKIQRTQQEDSAVYLCASSPGTSGSRTYEQYFGPGTRLTVT.

CDR3 sequence (DNA): TGTGCCAGCAGCGGAGGATCTCTCTCTGGGGCCAACGTCCTGACTTTC. This encodes CASSGGSLSGANVLTF. The chain employs TRBV27 and TRBJ2-6; tentatively, D is TRBD2 (5 bases). Trimming left V 6 bases short and J 0 bases short, with 12 bases between. CDR1 is MNHEY, CDR2 SMNVEV, per germline (reference sequence). CDR3 length: 16 amino acids.

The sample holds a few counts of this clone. The CDR3 nucleotides read TGTGCCAGCAGCCAAGATCCCTCTAACTATGGCTACACCTTC. This encodes CASSQDPSNYGYTF. The chain carries TRBV14 and TRBJ1-2; no clear D. V shed 0 bases and J shed 0 bases, with 5 bases lying between them. Germline V gene sequence: CDR1 SGHDN, CDR2 FVKESK. The CDR3 is 14 amino acids.

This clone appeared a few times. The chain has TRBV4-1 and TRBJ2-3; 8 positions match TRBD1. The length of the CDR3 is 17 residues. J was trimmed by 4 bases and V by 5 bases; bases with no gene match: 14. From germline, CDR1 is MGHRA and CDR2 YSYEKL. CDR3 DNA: TGCGCCAGCAGCATAAGACCGGGACAGGTGTTGCCAGATACGCAGTATTTT. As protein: CASSIRPGQVLPDTQYF.

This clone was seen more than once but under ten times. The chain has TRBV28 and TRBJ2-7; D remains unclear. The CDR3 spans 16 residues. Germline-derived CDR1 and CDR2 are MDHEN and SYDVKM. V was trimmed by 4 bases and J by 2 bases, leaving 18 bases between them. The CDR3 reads CASSYLLLNGAYEQYF. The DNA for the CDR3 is TGTGCCAGCAGTTACCTGCTCCTTAATGGGGCCTACGAGCAGTACTTC.

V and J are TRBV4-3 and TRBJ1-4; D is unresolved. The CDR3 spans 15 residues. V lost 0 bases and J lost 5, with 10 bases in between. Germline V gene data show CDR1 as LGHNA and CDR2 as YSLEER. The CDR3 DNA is TGCGCCAGCAGCCAAGATCGACATGAAAATGAAAAACTGTTTTTT. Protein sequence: CASSQDRHENEKLFF.

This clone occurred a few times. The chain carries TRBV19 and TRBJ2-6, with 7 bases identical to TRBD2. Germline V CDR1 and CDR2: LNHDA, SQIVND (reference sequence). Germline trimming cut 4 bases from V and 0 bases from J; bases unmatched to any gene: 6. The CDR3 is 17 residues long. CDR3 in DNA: TGTGCCAGTAGTACAGGGAGGGGAAGCTCTGGGGCCAACGTCCTGACTTTC. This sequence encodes CASSTGRGSSGANVLTF.

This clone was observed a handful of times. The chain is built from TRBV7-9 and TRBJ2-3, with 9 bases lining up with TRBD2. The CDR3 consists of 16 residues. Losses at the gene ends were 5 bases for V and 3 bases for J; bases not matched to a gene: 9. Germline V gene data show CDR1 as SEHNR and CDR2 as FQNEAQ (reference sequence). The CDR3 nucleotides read TGTGCCAGCAGCCCCGGCAGCGGGAGGATTACAGATACGCAGTATTTT. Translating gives CASSPGSGRITDTQYF.

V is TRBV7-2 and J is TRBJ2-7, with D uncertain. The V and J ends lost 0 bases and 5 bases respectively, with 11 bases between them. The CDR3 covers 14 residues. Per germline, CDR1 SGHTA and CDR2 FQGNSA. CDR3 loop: CASSLATAVHEQYF. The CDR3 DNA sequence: TGTGCCAGCAGCTTAGCCACAGCCGTACACGAGCAGTACTTC.

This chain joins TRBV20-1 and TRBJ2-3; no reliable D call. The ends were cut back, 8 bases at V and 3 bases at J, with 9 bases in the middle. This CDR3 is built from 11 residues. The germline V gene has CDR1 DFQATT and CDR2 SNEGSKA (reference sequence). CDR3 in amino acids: CSYDGTDTQYF. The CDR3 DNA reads TGCAGTTATGACGGAACAGATACGCAGTATTTT.

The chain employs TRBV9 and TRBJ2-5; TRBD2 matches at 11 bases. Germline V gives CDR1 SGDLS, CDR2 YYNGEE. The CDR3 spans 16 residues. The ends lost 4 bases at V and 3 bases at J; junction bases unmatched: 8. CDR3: CASSPLGTSGKETQYF. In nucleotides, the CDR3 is TGTGCCAGCAGCCCCCTCGGGACTAGCGGCAAAGAGACCCAGTACTTC.

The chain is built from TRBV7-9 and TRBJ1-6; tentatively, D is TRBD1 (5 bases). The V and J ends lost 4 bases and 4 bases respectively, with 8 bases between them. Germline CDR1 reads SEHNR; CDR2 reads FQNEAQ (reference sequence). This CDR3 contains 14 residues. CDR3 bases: TGTGCCAGCAGCTCGCAGGGTTATAATTCACCCCTCCACTTT. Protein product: CASSSQGYNSPLHF. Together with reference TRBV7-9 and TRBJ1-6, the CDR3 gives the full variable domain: DTGVSQNPRHKITKRGQNVTFRCDPISEHNRLYWYRQTLGQGPEFLTYFQNEAQLEKSRLLSDRFSAERPKGSFSTLEIQRTEQGDSAMYLCASSSQGYNSPLHFGNGTRLTVT.

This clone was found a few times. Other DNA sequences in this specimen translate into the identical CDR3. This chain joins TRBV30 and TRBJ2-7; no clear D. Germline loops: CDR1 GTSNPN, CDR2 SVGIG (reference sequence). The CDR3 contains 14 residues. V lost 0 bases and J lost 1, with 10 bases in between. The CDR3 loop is CAWSVGGSSYEQYF. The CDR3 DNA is TGTGCCTGGAGTGTAGGCGGCAGTTCCTACGAGCAGTACTTC. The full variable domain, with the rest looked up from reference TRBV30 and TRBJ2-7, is SQTIHQWPATLVQPVGSPLSLECTVEGTSNPNLYWYRQAAGRGLQLLFYSVGIGQISSEVPQNLSASRPQDRQFILSSKKLLLSDSGFYLCAWSVGGSSYEQYFGPGTRLTVT.

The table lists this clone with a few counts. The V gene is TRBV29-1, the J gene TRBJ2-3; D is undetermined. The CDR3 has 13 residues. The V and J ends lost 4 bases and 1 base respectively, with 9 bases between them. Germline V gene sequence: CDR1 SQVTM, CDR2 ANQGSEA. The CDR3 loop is CSVVNQGTDTQYF. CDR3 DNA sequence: TGCAGCGTTGTTAACCAGGGCACAGATACGCAGTATTTT.

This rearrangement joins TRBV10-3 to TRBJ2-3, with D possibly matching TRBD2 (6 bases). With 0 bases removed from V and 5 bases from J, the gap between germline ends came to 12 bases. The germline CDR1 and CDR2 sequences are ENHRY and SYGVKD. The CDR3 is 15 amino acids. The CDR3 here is CAISESSRRGDTQYF. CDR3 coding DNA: TGTGCCATCAGTGAGTCGAGCAGGAGGGGAGATACGCAGTATTTT.

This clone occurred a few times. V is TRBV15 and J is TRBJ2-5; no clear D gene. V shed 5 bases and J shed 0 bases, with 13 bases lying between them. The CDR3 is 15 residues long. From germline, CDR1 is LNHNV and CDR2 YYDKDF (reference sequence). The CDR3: CATSPPRAYQETQYF. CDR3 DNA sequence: TGTGCCACCAGCCCACCGCGAGCGTACCAAGAGACCCAGTACTTC.

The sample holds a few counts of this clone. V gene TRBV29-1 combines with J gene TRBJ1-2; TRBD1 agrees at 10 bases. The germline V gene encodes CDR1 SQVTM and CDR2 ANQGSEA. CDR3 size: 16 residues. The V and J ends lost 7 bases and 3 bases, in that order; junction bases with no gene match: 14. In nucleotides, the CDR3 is TGCAGCGCCGGGGGTTACCCCGGGACAGGGGACTATGGCTACACCTTC. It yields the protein CSAGGYPGTGDYGYTF.

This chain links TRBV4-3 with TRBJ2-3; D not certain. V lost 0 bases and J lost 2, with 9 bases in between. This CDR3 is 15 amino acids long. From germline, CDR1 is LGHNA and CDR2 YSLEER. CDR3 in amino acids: CASSQDARLTDTQYF. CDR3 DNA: TGCGCCAGCAGCCAAGATGCCAGGCTCACAGATACGCAGTATTTT.

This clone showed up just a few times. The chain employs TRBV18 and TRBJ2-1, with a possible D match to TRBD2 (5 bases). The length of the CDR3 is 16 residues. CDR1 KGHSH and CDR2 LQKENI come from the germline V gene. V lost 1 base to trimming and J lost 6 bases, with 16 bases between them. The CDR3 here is CASSPRLPVAGNEQFF. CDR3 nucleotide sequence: TGTGCCAGCTCACCACGACTACCGGTAGCTGGCAATGAGCAGTTCTTC.

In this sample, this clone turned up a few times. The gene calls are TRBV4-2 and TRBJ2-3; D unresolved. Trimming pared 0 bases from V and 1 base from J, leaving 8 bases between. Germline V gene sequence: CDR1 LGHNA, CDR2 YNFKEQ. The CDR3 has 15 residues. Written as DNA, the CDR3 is TGTGCCAGCAGCCAAGATCACAGCGGCACAGATACGCAGTATTTT. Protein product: CASSQDHSGTDTQYF.

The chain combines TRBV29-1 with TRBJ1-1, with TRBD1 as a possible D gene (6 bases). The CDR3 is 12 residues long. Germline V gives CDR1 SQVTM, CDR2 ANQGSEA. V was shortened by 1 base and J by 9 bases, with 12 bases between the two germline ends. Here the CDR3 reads CSVEGGRRQAFF. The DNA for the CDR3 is TGCAGCGTTGAAGGGGGGCGTCGCCAAGCTTTCTTT.

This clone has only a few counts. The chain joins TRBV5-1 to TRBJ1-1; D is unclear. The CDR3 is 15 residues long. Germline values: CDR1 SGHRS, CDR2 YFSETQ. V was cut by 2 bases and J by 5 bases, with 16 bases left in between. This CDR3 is CASSFMAPTGTEAFF. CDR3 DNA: TGCGCCAGCAGCTTTATGGCCCCGACGGGGACTGAAGCTTTCTTT. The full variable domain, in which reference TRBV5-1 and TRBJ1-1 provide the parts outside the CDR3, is KAGVTQTPRYLIKTRGQQVTLSCSPISGHRSVSWYQQTPGQGLQFLFEYFSETQRNKGNFPGRFSGRQFSNSRSEMNVSTLELGDSALYLCASSFMAPTGTEAFFGQGTRLTVV.

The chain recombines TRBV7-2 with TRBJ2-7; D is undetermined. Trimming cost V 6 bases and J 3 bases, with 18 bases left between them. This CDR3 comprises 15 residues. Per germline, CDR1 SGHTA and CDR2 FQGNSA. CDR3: CASREGCRFFYEQYV. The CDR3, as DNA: TGTGCCAGCAGGGAAGGGTGTCGGTTTTTCTACGAGCAGTACGTC.

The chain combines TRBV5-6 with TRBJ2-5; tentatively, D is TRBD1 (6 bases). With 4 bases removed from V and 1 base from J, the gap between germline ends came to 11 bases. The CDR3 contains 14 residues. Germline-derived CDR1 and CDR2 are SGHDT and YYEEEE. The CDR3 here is CASSVQGSQETQYF. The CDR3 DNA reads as TGTGCCAGCAGCGTACAGGGATCCCAAGAGACCCAGTACTTC.

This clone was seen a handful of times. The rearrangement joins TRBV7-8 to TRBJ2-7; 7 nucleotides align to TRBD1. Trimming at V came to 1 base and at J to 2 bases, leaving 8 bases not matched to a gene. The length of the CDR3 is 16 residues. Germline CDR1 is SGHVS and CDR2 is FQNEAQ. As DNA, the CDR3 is TGTGCCAGCAGCTTAGGGGGCCGTGGGACAGCCTACGAGCAGTACTTC. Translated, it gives CASSLGGRGTAYEQYF.